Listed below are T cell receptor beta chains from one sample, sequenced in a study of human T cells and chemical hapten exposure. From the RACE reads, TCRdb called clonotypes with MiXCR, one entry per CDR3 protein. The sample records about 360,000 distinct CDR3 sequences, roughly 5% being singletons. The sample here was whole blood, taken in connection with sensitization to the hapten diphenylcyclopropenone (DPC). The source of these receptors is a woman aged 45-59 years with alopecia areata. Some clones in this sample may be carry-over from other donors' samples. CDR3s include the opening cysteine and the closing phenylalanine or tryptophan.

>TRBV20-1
CSATGEGLANTQYF
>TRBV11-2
CASSLDVATNEKLFF
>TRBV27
CASSLSPFTNQPQHF
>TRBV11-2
CASSLETGPNTEAFF
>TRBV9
CASSAGQGNTEAFF
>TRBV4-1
CASSQDPDRFRKNQPQHF
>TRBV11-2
CASSSPSGGLSNYGYTF
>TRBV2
CASTGQLSFTTDTQYF
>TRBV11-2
CASGQLAGELFF
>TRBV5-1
CPPGPESGEQYF
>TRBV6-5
CASRQTSGGTDTQYF
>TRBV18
CASSQDGYQPQHF
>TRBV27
CASSFTASYQPQHF
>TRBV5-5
CASSLTGKSEKLFF
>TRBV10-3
CAISGGGRYEQYF